This T cell receptor (beta chain) was identified in a study of T cell changes during pregnancy in multiple sclerosis (dated by TCRdb to the late 2010s). Broadly, across the study: Changes in the T cell repertoire over the course of pregnancy were examined in this study in women with multiple sclerosis.

From cysteine to phenylalanine, the CDR3 is 15 amino acids long. Only CDR3 DNA is held: 45 bases, read in frame from base 1. The germline V gene (reference sequence) specifies SEHNR as CDR1 and FQNEAQ as CDR2. Clipping removes 5 bases from V and 7 bases from J, with 10 as the unmatched junction base count. To note about this clone: Its antigen has not been determined. No base quality values were provided; no much bigger clone lies one nucleotide off.

The receptor library was made with the immunoSEQ multiplex PCR assay. TCRdb retrieved this table from immuneACCESS and kept in-frame rearrangements only. Not all clones are present; in checked studies, unresolved V genes account for under half, and no reason is known for the remainder. This sample holds roughly 25,000 clones; approximately 89% were observed only once. In total, the top ten clones hold approximately 16% of the sample. The sample was CD8+ T cells from peripheral blood mononuclear cells, taken in the second trimester of pregnancy. The clonotype comes from a female donor with multiple sclerosis, enrolled in a pregnancy study. This receptor chain uses TRBV7-9 and TRBJ2-2; a stretch of 7 junction bases matches TRBD1. The DNA sequence is given as TGTGCCAGCAGCCCAGGGACAGCCCGGCACGGGGAGCTGTTTTTT. This translates into CASSPGTARHGELFF.